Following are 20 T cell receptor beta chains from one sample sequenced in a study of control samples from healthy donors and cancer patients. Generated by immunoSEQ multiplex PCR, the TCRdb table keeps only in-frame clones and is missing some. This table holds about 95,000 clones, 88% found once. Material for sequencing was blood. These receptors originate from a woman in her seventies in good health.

The CDR3 sequence: CASSDGQGNGYTF. The CDR3 nucleotides are TGTGCCAGCAGTGACGGTCAGGGAAATGGCTACACCTTC. J is TRBJ1-2 and V is TRBV6-4; D might be TRBD1 (5 bases). The V and J ends lost 2 bases and 6 bases respectively, with 10 bases between them. Germline lookup yields CDR1 MRHNA and CDR2 SNTAGT. The CDR3 runs 13 residues.

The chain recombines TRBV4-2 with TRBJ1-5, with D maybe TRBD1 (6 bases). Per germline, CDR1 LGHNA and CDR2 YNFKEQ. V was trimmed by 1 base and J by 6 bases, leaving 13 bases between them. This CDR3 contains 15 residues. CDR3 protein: CASSQVRGSSQPQHF. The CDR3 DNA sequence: TGTGCCAGCAGCCAAGTGAGGGGGTCTAGTCAGCCCCAGCATTTT.

CDR3 in amino acids: CASGLTLSTQYF. DNA for the CDR3: TGTGCCAGTGGGTTGACACTATCTACGCAGTATTTT. This chain joins TRBV19 and TRBJ2-3; no definite D call. This CDR3 comprises 12 residues. Germline assignment: CDR1 LNHDA and CDR2 SQIVND (reference sequence). Trimming stripped 8 bases from V and 8 bases from J, with 14 bases between.

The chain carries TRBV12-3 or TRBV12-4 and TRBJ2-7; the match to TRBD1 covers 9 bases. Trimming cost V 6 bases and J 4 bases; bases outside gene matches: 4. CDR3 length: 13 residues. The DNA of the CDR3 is TGTGCCAGCAGCCGGGACAGGGCGTACGAGCAGTACTTC. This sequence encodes CASSRDRAYEQYF.

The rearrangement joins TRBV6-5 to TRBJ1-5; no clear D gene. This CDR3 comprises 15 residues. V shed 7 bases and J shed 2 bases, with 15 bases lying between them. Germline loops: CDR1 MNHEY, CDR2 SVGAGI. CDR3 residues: CASTDGRLGNQPQHF. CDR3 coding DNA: TGTGCCAGCACGGACGGCAGGCTGGGCAATCAGCCCCAGCATTTT.

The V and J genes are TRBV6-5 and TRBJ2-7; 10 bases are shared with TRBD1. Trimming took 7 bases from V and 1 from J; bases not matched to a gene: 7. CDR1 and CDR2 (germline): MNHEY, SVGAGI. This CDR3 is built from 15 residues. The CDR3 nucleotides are TGTGCCAGCATGACAGGGGGCGCTGAGTCCTACGAGCAGTACTTC. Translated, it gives CASMTGGAESYEQYF.

CDR3 sequence reads: CASRPRLRNTEAFF. CDR3 DNA sequence: TGTGCCAGCAGACCCCGGCTACGGAACACTGAAGCTTTCTTT. The gene calls are TRBV6-5 and TRBJ1-1; D remains unclear. The V gene's germline CDR1 is MNHEY and CDR2 SVGAGI. This CDR3 region has 14 residues. V gave up 6 bases and J gave up 1 base, with 12 bases separating them.

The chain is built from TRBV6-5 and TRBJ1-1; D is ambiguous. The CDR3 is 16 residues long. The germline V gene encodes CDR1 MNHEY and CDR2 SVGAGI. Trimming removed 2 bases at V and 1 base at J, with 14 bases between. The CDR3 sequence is CASSYGTLSGNTEAFF. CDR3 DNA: TGTGCCAGCAGTTACGGCACTCTCTCAGGGAACACTGAAGCTTTCTTT.

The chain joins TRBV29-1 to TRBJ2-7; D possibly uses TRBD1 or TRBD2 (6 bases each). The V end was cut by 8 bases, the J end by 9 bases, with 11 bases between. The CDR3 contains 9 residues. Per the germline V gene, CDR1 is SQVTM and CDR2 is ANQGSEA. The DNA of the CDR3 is TGCAGCTCCGGAGGGGGGCAGTACTTC. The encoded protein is CSSGGGQYF.

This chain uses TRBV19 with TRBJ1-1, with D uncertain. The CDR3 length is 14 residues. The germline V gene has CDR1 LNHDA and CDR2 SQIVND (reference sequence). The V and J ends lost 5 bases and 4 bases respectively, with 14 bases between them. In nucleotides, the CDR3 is TGTGCCAGTAGTGCCCAATTTGGGGTCACTGAAGCTTTCTTT. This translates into CASSAQFGVTEAFF.

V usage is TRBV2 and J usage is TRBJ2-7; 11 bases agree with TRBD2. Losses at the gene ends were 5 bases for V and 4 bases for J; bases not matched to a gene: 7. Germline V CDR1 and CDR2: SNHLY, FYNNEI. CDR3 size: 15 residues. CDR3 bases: TGTGCCAGCAGTCCGACTAGCGGGACTCGTTACGAGCAGTACTTC. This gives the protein CASSPTSGTRYEQYF.

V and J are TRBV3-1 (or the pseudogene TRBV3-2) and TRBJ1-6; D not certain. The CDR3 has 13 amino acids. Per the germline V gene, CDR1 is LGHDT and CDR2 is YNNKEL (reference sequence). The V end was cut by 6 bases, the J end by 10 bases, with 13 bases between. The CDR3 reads CASSWRGDSPLHF. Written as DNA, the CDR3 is TGTGCCAGCAGTTGGCGGGGAGACTCACCCCTCCACTTT.

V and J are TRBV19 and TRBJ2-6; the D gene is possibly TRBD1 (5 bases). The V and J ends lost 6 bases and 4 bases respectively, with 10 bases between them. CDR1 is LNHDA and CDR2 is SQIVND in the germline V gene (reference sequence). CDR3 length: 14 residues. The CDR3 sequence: CASRSGPGANVLTF. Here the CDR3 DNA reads TGTGCCAGTAGATCAGGGCCCGGGGCCAACGTCCTGACTTTC.

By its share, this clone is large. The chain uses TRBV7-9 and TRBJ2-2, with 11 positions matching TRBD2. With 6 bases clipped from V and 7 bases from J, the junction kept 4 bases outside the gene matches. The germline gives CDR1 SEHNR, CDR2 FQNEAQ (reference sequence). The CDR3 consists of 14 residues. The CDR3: CASSHGLAGGELFF. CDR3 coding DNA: TGTGCCAGCAGTCACGGACTAGCGGGCGGGGAGCTGTTTTTT. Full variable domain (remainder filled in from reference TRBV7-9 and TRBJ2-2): DTGVSQNPRHKITKRGQNVTFRCDPISEHNRLYWYRQTLGQGPEFLTYFQNEAQLEKSRLLSDRFSAERPKGSFSTLEIQRTEQGDSAMYLCASSHGLAGGELFFGEGSRLTVL.

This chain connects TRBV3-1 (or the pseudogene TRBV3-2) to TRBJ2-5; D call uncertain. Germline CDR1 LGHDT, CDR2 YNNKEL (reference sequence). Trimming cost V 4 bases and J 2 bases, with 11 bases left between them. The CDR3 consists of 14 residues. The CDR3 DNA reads TGTGCCAGCAGCCGCCGCGTGGAACAAGAGACCCAGTACTTC. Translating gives CASSRRVEQETQYF.

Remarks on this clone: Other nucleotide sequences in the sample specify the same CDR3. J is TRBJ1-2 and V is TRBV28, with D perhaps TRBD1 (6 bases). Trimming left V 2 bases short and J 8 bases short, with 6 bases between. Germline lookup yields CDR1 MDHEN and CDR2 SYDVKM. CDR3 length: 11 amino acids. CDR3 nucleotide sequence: TGTGCCAGCAGTTTAACAGGGGGCTACACCTTC. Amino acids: CASSLTGGYTF.

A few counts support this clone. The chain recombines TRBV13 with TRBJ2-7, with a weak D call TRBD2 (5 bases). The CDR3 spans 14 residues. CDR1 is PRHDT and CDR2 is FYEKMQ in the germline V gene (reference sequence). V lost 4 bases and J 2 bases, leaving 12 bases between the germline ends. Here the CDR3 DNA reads TGTGCCAGCAGCTCCGGAGGCAGAACCTACGAGCAGTACTTC. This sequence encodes CASSSGGRTYEQYF.

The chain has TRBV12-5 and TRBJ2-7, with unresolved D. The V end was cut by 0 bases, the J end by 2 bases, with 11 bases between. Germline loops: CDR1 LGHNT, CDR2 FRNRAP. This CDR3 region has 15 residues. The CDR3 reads CASGLVLNSPYEQYF. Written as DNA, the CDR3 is TGTGCTAGTGGTTTGGTACTGAACAGCCCCTACGAGCAGTACTTC.

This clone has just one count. The CDR3 DNA is TGTGCCAGCAGCCTCGACAGGGTGGAGACCCAGTACTTC. It is translated as CASSLDRVETQYF. The chain uses TRBV11-2 and TRBJ2-5; 7 nucleotides line up with TRBD1. J gave up 5 bases and V 5 bases, and 5 bases lay outside the gene matches. Germline CDR1 SGHAT, CDR2 FQNNGV. This CDR3 is built from 13 residues.

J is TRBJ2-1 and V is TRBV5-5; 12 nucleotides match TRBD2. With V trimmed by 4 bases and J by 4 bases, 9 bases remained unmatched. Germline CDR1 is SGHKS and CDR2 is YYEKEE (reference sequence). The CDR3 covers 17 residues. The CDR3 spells CASSGFRTSGDYNEQFF. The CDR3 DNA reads TGTGCCAGCAGCGGGTTCCGGACTAGCGGGGATTACAATGAGCAGTTCTTC.